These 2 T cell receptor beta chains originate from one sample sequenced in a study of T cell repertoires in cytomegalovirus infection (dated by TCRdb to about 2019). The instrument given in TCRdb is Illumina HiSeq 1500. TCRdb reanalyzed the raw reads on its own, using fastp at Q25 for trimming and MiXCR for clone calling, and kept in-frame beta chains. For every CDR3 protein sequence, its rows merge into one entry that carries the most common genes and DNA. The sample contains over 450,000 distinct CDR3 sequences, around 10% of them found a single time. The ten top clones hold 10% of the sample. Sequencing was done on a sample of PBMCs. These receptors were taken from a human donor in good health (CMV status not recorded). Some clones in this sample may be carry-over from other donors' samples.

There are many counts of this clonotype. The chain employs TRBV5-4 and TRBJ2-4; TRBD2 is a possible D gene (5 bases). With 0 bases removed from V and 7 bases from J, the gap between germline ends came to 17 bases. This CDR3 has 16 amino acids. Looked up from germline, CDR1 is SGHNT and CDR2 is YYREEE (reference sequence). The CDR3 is CASSLGGQASGNIQYF. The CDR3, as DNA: TGTGCCAGCAGCTTGGGTGGGCAGGCATCGGGGAACATTCAGTACTTC.

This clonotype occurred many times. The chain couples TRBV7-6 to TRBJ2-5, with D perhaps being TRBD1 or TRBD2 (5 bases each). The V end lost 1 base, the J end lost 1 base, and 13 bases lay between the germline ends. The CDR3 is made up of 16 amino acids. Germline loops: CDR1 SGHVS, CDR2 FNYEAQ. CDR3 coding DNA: TGTGCCAGCAGCTTAGTCCACCGGGGCCTCCAAGAGACCCAGTACTTC. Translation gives CASSLVHRGLQETQYF.